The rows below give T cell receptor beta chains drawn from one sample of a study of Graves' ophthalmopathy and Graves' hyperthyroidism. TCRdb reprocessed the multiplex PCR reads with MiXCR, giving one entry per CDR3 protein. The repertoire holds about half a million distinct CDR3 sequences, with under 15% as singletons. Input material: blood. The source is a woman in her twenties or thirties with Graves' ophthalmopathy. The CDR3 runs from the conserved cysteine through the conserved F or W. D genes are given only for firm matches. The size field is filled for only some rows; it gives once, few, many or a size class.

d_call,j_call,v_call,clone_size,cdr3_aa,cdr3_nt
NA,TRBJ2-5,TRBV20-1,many,CSQLGSGETQYF,TGCAGTCAACTTGGGTCGGGCGAGACCCAGTACTTC
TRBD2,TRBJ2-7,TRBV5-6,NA,CASSLEGTSGGAREQYF,TGTGCCAGCAGCTTGGAGGGTACTAGCGGGGGGGCCAGAGAGCAGTACTTC
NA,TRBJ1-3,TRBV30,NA,CAWSPGADTIYF,TGTGCCTGGAGTCCCGGGGCCGACACCATATATTTT
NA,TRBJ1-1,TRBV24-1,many,CATRGDGRNTEAFF,TGTGCCACCAGGGGGGACGGGAGGAACACTGAAGCTTTCTTT
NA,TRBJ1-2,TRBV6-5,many,CASSYGDNYGYTF,TGTGCCAGCAGTTACGGGGACAACTATGGCTACACCTTC
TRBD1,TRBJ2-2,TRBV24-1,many,CATSDLPGQANTGELFF,TGTGCCACCAGTGACCTCCCGGGACAGGCGAACACCGGGGAGCTGTTTTTT
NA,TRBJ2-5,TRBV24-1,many,CATSDRDTQETQYF,TGTGCCACCAGTGATCGGGACACCCAAGAGACCCAGTACTTC
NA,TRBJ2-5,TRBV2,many,CASREEETQYF,TGTGCCAGCAGGGAAGAAGAGACCCAGTACTTC
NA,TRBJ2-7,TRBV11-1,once,CASSFNRNEQYF,TGTGCCAGCAGCTTCAATCGAAACGAGCAGTACTTC
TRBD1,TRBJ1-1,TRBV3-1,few,CASSRGEGAKAFF,TGTGCCAGCAGCCGCGGGGAGGGGGCAAAAGCTTTCTTT
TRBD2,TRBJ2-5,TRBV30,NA,CAWSWKRGGQETQYF,TGTGCCTGGAGTTGGAAGCGGGGGGGTCAAGAGACCCAGTACTTC
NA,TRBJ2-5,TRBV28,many,CASRKPGLRKSGETQYF,TGTGCCAGCAGAAAGCCGGGACTGAGGAAAAGTGGAGAGACCCAGTACTTC
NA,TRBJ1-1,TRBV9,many,CASSRDSNTEAFF,TGTGCCAGCAGCCGTGACAGTAACACTGAAGCTTTCTTT
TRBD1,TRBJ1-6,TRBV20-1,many,CSARVYRGPQNNSPLHF,TGCAGTGCTAGAGTCTACAGGGGGCCTCAGAATAATTCACCCCTCCACTTT
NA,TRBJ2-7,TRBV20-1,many,CSASRGGGPYEQYF,TGCAGTGCTAGTAGGGGGGGTGGGCCCTACGAGCAGTACTTC
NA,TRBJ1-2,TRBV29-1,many,CSVEPFDAGVSNYGYTF,TGCAGCGTTGAACCTTTTGACGCAGGGGTTTCTAACTATGGCTACACCTTC
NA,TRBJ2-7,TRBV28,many,CASHPGVAVHYEQYF,TGTGCCAGCCACCCCGGGGTAGCGGTGCACTACGAGCAGTACTTC
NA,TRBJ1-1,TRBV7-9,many,CASTRSDEAFF,TGTGCCAGCACCCGGTCGGACGAAGCCTTCTTT
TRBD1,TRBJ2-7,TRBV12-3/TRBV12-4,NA,CASSSTGAKGEQYF,TGTGCCAGCAGTTCTACAGGGGCCAAGGGGGAGCAGTACTTC
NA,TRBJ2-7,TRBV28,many,CASSTQGGGTYEQYF,TGTGCCAGCAGTACCCAGGGGGGCGGTACCTACGAGCAGTACTTC
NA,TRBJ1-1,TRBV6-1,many,CASSEHVLEAFF,TGTGCCAGCAGTGAACACGTGTTAGAAGCTTTCTTT
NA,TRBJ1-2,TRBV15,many,CATSREGGGYGYTF,TGTGCCACCAGCAGAGAAGGGGGGGGGTATGGCTACACCTTC
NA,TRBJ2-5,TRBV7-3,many,CASSPGLRVETQYF,TGTGCCAGCAGCCCAGGGCTCCGCGTAGAGACCCAGTACTTC
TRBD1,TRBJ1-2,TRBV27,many,CASSLHPGGGYGYTF,TGTGCCAGCAGTTTACATCCAGGGGGCGGCTATGGCTACACCTTC
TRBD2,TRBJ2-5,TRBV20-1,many,CSARSPGLAEETQYF,TGCAGTGCTAGGAGTCCGGGACTAGCGGAAGAGACCCAGTACTTC
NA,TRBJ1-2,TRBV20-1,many,CSATGDRGYTF,TGCAGTGCTACAGGGGATCGTGGCTACACCTTC
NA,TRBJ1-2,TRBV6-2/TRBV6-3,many,CASTYRARNYGYTF,TGTGCCAGCACCTACAGGGCGCGGAACTATGGCTACACCTTC
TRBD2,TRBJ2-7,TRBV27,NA,CASSPRASGSYEQYF,TGTGCCAGCAGTCCCCGGGCTAGCGGTTCCTACGAGCAGTACTTC
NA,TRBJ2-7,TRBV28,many,CASSLRYREQYF,TGTGCCAGCAGTTTAAGGTACCGCGAGCAGTACTTC
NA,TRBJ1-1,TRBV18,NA,CASSPESFTEAFF,TGTGCCAGCTCACCGGAGAGTTTCACTGAAGCTTTCTTT
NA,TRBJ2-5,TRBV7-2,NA,CASSLHGDQETQYF,TGTGCCAGCAGTCTTCACGGGGACCAAGAGACCCAGTACTTC
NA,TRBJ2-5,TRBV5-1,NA,CASSLGDRPSSTLYF,TGCGCCAGCAGCTTGGGTGACAGGCCAAGTAGCACCCTGTACTTC
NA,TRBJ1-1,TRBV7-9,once,CATSGVGPNTEALF,TGTGCCACCTCTGGAGTGGGCCCGAACACTGAAGCTTTGTTT
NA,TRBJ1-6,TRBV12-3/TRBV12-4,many,CASSSQGLDSPLHF,TGTGCCAGCAGTTCGCAGGGGTTAGATTCACCCCTCCACTTT
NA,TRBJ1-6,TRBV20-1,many,CSARLGFNSPLHF,TGCAGTGCTAGACTGGGGTTTAATTCACCCCTCCACTTT
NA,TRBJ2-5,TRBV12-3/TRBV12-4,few,CASTKTETQYF,TGTGCCAGCACCAAGACCGAGACCCAGTACTTC
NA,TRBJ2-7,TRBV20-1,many,CSAREDSPREQYF,TGCAGTGCTAGAGAGGACTCCCCCAGGGAGCAGTACTTC
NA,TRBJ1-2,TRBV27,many,CASSYGRLYGYTF,TGTGCCAGCAGTTATGGACGGCTCTATGGCTACACCTTC